Sequencing of this T cell receptor beta chain was carried out in a study of blood T cell repertoires in COVID-19. Study at large: From the United States, Italy and Spain came samples of acute and convalescent COVID-19. T cells, B-cell-depleted T cells, or PBMCs provided the cDNA or gDNA that served as material.

In the authors' methods: From reference gene primer amplification, estimates of nucleated cell counts were derived. The assay was immunoSEQ multiplex PCR, and TCRdb's table has in-frame clones only and misses some. The DNA was the basis for D and trimming; V, J and clone size are from that table. The sample consists of 130,000 or so clones, more than 65% of them appearing once. CDR3 size: 15 residues. Germline CDR1 SGHRS, CDR2 YFSETQ. V shed 3 bases, J shed 1 base, and the junction held 3 bases outside the gene matches. This TCR derives from a human donor in a cohort sampled during active COVID-19. Sequenced sample: peripheral blood. The V gene is TRBV5-1, the J gene TRBJ2-2, with 7 nucleotides matching TRBD1. Here the CDR3 reads CASSSNRGNTGELFF. The DNA of the CDR3 is TGCGCCAGCAGCTCGAACAGGGGGAACACCGGGGAGCTGTTTTTT.